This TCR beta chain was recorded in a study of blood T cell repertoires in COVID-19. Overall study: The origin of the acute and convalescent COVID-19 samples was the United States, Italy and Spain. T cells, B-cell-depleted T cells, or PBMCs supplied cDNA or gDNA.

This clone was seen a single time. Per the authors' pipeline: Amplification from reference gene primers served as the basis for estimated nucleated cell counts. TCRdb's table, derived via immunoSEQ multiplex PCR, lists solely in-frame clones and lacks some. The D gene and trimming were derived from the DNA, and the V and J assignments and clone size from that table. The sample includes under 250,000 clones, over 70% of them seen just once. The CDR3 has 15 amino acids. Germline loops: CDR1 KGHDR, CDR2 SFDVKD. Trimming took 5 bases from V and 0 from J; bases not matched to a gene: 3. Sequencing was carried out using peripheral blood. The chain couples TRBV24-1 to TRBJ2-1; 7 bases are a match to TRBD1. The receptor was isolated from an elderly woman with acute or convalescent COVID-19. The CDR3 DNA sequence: TGTGCCACCAGTGGGGACAGTCTCTCCTACAATGAGCAGTTCTTC. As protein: CATSGDSLSYNEQFF.